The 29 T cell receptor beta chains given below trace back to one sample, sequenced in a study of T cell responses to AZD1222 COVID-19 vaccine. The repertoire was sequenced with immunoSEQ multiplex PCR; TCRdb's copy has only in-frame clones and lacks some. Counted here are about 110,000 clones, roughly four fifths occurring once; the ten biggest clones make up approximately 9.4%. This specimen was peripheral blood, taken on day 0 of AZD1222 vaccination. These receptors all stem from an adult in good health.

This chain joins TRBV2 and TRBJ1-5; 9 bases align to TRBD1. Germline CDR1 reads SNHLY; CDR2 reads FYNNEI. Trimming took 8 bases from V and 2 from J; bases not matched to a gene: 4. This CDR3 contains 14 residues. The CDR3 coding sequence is TGTGCCAGCTCGGACAGGGGTGGCAATCAGCCCCAGCATTTT. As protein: CASSDRGGNQPQHF. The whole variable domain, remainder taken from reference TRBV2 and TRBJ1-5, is EPEVTQTPSHQVTQMGQEVILRCVPISNHLYFYWYRQILGQKVEFLVSFYNNEISEKSEIFDDQFSVERPDGSNFTLKIRSTKLEDSAMYFCASSDRGGNQPQHFGDGTRLSIL.

This CDR3 is CASSLDGDTQYF. CDR3 in DNA: TGCGCCAGCAGCTTGGACGGGGATACGCAGTATTTT. This chain links TRBV5-1 with TRBJ2-3; D gene ambiguous. The germline V gene has CDR1 SGHRS and CDR2 YFSETQ. The length of the CDR3 is 12 residues. Trimming took 0 bases from V and 6 from J, leaving 5 bases between them.

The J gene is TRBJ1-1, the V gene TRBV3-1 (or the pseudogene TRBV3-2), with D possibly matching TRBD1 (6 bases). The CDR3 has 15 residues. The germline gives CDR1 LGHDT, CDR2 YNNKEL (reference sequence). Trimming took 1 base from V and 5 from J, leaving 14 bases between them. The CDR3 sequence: CASSQAGGPETEAFF. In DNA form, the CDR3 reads TGTGCCAGCAGCCAAGCCGGGGGCCCGGAGACTGAAGCTTTCTTT.

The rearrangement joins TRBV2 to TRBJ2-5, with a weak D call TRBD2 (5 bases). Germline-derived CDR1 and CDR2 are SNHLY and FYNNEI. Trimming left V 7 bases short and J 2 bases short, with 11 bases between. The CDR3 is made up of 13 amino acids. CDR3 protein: CASKVEAQETQYF. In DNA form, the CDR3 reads TGTGCCAGCAAGGTGGAGGCGCAAGAGACCCAGTACTTC.

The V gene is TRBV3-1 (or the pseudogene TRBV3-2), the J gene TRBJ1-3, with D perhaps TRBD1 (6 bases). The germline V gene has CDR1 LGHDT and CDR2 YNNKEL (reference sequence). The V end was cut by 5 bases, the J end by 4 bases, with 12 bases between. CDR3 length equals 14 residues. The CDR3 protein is CASSDRDKGNTIYF. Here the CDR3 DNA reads TGTGCCAGCAGCGACCGGGACAAAGGAAACACCATATATTTT.

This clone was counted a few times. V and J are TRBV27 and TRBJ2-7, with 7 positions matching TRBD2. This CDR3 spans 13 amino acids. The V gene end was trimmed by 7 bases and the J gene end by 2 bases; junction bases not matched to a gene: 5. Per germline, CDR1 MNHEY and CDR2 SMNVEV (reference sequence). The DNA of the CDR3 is TGTGCCAGCACCGACGGACTAGCCTACGAGCAGTACTTC. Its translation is CASTDGLAYEQYF.

CDR3 sequence (DNA): TGTGCCACCAGCGACTCAGGGACCTACAATGAGCAGTTCTTC. It encodes CATSDSGTYNEQFF. The chain is built from TRBV24-1 and TRBJ2-1, with a possible D match to TRBD1 (5 bases). In germline, CDR1 is KGHDR, CDR2 SFDVKD. Trimming cost V 7 bases and J 2 bases, with 11 bases left between them. The CDR3 spans 14 residues.

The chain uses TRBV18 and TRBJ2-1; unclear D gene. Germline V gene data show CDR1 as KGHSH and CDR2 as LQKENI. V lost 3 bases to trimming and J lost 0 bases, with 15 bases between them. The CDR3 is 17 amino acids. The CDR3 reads CASSPVEPSYSYNEQFF. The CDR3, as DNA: TGTGCCAGCTCACCGGTGGAACCCTCTTACTCCTACAATGAGCAGTTCTTC.

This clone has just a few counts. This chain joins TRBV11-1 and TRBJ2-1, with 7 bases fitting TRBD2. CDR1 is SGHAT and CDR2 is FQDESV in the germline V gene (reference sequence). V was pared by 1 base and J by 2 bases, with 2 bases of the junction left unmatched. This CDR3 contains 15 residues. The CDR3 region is CASSLGGSTYNEQFF. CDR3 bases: TGTGCCAGCAGCTTAGGCGGGAGCACCTACAATGAGCAGTTCTTC. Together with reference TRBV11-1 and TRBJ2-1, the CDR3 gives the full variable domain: EAEVAQSPRYKITEKSQAVAFWCDPISGHATLYWYRQILGQGPELLVQFQDESVVDDSQLPKDRFSAERLKGVDSTLKIQPAELGDSAMYLCASSLGGSTYNEQFFGPGTRLTVL.

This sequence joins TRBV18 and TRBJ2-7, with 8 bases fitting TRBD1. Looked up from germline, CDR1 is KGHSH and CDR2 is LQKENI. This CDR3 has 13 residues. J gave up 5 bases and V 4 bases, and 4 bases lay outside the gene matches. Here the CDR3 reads CASSLGQGNEQYF. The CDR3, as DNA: TGTGCCAGCTCACTTGGACAGGGAAACGAGCAGTACTTC.

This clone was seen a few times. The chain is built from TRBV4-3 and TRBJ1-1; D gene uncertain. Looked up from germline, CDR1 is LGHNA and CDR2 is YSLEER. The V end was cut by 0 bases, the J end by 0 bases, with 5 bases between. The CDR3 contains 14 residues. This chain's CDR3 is CASSQDSVNTEAFF. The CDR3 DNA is TGCGCCAGCAGCCAAGATTCGGTGAACACTGAAGCTTTCTTT.

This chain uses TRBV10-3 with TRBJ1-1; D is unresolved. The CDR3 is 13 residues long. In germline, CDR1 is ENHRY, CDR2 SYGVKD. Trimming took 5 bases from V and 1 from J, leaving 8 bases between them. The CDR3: CAISLPGNTEAFF. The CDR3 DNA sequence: TGTGCCATCAGTCTTCCGGGGAACACTGAAGCTTTCTTT.

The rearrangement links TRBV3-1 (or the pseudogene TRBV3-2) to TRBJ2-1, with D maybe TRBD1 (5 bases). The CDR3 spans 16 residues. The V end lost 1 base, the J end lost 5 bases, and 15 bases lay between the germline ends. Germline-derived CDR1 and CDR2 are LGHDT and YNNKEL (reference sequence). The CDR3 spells CASSQVLRQKNNEQFF. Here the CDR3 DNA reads TGTGCCAGCAGCCAAGTCCTTCGACAGAAGAACAATGAGCAGTTCTTC.

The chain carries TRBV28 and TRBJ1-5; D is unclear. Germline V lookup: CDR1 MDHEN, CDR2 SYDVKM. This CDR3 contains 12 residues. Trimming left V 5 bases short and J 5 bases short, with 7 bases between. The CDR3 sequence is CASSLTYQPQHF. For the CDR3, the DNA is TGTGCCAGCAGTCTCACTTATCAGCCCCAGCATTTT.

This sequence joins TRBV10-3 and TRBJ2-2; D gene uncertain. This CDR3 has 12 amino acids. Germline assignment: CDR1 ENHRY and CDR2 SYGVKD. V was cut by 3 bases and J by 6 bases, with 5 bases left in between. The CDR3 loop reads CAISDRAGELFF. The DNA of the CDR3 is TGTGCCATCAGTGATCGGGCCGGGGAGCTGTTTTTT.

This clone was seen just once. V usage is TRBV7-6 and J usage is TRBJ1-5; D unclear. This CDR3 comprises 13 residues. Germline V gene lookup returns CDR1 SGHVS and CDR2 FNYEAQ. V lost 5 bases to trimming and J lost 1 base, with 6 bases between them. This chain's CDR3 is CASSPRSNQPQHF. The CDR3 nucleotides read TGTGCCAGCAGCCCCCGAAGCAATCAGCCCCAGCATTTT.

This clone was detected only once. This CDR3 is CAWSYWEGPGEQYF. The DNA of the CDR3 is TGTGCCTGGAGTTATTGGGAGGGACCGGGCGAGCAGTACTTC. The J gene is TRBJ2-7, the V gene TRBV30; 7 bases are a match to TRBD2. The trim removed 2 bases at V and 6 bases at J, leaving 10 bases unmatched. Germline CDR1 and CDR2: GTSNPN and SVGIG (reference sequence). This CDR3 is built from 14 residues.

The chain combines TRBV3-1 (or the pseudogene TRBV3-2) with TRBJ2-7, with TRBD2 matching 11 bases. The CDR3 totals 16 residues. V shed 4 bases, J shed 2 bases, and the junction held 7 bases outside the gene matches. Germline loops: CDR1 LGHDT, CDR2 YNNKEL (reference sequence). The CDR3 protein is CASSPTTSGGAYEQYF. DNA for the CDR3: TGTGCCAGCAGCCCTACCACTAGCGGGGGAGCCTACGAGCAGTACTTC.

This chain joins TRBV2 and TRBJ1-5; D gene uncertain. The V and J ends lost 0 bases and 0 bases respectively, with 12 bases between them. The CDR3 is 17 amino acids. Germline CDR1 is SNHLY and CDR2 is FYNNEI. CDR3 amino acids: CASSEALYRSSNQPQHF. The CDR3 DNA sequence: TGTGCCAGCAGTGAAGCGCTGTACAGAAGTAGCAATCAGCCCCAGCATTTT.

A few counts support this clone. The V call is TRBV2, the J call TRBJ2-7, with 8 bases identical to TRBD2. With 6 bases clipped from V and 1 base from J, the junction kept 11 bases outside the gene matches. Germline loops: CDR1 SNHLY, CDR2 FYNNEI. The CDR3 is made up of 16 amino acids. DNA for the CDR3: TGTGCCAGCAGCGAATTTGTAGCGGGGAATTCCTACGAGCAGTACTTC. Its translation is CASSEFVAGNSYEQYF. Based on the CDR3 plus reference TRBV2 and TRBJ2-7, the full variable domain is EPEVTQTPSHQVTQMGQEVILRCVPISNHLYFYWYRQILGQKVEFLVSFYNNEISEKSEIFDDQFSVERPDGSNFTLKIRSTKLEDSAMYFCASSEFVAGNSYEQYFGPGTRLTVT.

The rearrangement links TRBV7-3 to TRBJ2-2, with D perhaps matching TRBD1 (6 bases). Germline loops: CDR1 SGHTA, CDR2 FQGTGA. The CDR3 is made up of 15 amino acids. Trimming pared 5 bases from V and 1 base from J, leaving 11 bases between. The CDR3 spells CASSPGTKNTGELFF. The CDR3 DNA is TGTGCCAGCAGCCCCGGGACAAAGAACACCGGGGAGCTGTTTTTT. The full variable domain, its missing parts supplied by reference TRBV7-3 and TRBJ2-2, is GAGVSQTPSNKVTEKGKYVELRCDPISGHTALYWYRQSLGQGPEFLIYFQGTGAADDSGLPNDRFFAVRPEGSVSTLKIQRTERGDSAVYLCASSPGTKNTGELFFGEGSRLTVL.

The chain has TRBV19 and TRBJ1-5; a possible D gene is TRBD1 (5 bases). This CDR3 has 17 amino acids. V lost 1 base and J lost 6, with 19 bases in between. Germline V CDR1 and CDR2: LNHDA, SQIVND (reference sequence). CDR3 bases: TGTGCCAGTAGTATAGCCGCCTTGAGGGGCGCGGGTCAGCCCCAGCATTTT. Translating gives CASSIAALRGAGQPQHF.

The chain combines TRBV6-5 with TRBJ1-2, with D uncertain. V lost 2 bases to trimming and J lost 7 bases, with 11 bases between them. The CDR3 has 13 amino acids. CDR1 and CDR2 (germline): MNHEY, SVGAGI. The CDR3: CASSYDRLAGYTF. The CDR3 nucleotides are TGTGCCAGCAGTTACGATAGGTTGGCTGGCTACACCTTC.

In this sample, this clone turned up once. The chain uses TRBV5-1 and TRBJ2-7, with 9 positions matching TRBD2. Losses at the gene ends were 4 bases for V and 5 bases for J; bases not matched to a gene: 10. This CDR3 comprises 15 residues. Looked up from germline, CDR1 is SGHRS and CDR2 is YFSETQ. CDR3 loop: CASSTLAGGAHEQYF. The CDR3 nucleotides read TGCGCCAGCAGCACCCTGGCGGGGGGGGCCCACGAGCAGTACTTC. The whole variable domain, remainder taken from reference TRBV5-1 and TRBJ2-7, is KAGVTQTPRYLIKTRGQQVTLSCSPISGHRSVSWYQQTPGQGLQFLFEYFSETQRNKGNFPGRFSGRQFSNSRSEMNVSTLELGDSALYLCASSTLAGGAHEQYFGPGTRLTVT.

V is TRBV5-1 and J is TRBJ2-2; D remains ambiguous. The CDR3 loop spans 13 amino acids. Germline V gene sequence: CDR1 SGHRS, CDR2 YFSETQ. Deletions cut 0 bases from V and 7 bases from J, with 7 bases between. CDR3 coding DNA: TGCGCCAGCAGCTTGGTTTCGAACGGGGAGCTGTTTTTT. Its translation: CASSLVSNGELFF. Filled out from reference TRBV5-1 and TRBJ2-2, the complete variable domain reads KAGVTQTPRYLIKTRGQQVTLSCSPISGHRSVSWYQQTPGQGLQFLFEYFSETQRNKGNFPGRFSGRQFSNSRSEMNVSTLELGDSALYLCASSLVSNGELFFGEGSRLTVL.

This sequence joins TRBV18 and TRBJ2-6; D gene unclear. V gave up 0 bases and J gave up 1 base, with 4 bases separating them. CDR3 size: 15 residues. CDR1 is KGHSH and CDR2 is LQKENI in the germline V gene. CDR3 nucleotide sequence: TGTGCCAGCTCACCACCGGTGTCTGGGGCCAACGTCCTGACTTTC. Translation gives CASSPPVSGANVLTF.

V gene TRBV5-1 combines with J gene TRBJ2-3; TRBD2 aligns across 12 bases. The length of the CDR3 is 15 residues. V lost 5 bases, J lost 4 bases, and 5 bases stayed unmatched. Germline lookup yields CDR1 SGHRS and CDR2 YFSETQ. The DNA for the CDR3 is TGCGCCAGCAGACCCGGACTAGCGGGGTCAGATACGCAGTATTTT. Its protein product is CASRPGLAGSDTQYF.

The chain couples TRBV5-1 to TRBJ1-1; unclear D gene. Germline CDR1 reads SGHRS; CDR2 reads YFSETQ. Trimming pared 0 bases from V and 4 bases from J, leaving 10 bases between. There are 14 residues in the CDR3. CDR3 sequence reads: CASSLGPGPTEAFF. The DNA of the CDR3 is TGCGCCAGCAGCTTGGGGCCCGGGCCCACTGAAGCTTTCTTT.

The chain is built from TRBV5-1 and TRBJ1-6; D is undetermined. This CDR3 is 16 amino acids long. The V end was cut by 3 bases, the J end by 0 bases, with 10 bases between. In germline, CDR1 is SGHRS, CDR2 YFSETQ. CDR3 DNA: TGCGCCAGCAGCTCACAGTCTAGCTCCTATAATTCACCCCTCCACTTT. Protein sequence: CASSSQSSSYNSPLHF. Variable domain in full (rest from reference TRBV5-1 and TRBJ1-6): KAGVTQTPRYLIKTRGQQVTLSCSPISGHRSVSWYQQTPGQGLQFLFEYFSETQRNKGNFPGRFSGRQFSNSRSEMNVSTLELGDSALYLCASSSQSSSYNSPLHFGNGTRLTVT.